This T cell receptor beta chain was captured by sequencing in a study of blood T cells in healthy people across ages. Study observations and caveats: Reliance upon unsorted PBMCs precluded definitive naive versus antigen-experienced comparison. Both higher diversity and more naive CD4+ cells marked long-lived donors when set against aged donors.

Using a J-beta primer mix together with a sample-barcoded 5' primer, a second PCR was run for about 7 to 12 cycles. Each CDR3 protein is one row after TCRdb ran MiXCR on the 5' RACE reads. The data hold 1.5 million to 2 million distinct CDR3 sequences, with 28% observed a single time. Between the trimmed V and J ends, which lost 1 base and 11 bases, there was a span of 17 bases. The CDR3 totals 14 residues. As regards this clonotype: As yet, its antigen is unknown. Possible read error: a much larger clone is one base away.

The gene calls are TRBV12-3 or TRBV12-4 and TRBJ2-5, with D perhaps TRBD1 (5 bases). Sequenced input: blood. The clonotype was recovered from a woman in her twenties or thirties in good health. The CDR3 DNA reads as TGTGCCAGCAGTTTAGTTCCCAGGGTCGATGAGCAGTACTTC. Protein sequence: CASSLVPRVDEQYF.